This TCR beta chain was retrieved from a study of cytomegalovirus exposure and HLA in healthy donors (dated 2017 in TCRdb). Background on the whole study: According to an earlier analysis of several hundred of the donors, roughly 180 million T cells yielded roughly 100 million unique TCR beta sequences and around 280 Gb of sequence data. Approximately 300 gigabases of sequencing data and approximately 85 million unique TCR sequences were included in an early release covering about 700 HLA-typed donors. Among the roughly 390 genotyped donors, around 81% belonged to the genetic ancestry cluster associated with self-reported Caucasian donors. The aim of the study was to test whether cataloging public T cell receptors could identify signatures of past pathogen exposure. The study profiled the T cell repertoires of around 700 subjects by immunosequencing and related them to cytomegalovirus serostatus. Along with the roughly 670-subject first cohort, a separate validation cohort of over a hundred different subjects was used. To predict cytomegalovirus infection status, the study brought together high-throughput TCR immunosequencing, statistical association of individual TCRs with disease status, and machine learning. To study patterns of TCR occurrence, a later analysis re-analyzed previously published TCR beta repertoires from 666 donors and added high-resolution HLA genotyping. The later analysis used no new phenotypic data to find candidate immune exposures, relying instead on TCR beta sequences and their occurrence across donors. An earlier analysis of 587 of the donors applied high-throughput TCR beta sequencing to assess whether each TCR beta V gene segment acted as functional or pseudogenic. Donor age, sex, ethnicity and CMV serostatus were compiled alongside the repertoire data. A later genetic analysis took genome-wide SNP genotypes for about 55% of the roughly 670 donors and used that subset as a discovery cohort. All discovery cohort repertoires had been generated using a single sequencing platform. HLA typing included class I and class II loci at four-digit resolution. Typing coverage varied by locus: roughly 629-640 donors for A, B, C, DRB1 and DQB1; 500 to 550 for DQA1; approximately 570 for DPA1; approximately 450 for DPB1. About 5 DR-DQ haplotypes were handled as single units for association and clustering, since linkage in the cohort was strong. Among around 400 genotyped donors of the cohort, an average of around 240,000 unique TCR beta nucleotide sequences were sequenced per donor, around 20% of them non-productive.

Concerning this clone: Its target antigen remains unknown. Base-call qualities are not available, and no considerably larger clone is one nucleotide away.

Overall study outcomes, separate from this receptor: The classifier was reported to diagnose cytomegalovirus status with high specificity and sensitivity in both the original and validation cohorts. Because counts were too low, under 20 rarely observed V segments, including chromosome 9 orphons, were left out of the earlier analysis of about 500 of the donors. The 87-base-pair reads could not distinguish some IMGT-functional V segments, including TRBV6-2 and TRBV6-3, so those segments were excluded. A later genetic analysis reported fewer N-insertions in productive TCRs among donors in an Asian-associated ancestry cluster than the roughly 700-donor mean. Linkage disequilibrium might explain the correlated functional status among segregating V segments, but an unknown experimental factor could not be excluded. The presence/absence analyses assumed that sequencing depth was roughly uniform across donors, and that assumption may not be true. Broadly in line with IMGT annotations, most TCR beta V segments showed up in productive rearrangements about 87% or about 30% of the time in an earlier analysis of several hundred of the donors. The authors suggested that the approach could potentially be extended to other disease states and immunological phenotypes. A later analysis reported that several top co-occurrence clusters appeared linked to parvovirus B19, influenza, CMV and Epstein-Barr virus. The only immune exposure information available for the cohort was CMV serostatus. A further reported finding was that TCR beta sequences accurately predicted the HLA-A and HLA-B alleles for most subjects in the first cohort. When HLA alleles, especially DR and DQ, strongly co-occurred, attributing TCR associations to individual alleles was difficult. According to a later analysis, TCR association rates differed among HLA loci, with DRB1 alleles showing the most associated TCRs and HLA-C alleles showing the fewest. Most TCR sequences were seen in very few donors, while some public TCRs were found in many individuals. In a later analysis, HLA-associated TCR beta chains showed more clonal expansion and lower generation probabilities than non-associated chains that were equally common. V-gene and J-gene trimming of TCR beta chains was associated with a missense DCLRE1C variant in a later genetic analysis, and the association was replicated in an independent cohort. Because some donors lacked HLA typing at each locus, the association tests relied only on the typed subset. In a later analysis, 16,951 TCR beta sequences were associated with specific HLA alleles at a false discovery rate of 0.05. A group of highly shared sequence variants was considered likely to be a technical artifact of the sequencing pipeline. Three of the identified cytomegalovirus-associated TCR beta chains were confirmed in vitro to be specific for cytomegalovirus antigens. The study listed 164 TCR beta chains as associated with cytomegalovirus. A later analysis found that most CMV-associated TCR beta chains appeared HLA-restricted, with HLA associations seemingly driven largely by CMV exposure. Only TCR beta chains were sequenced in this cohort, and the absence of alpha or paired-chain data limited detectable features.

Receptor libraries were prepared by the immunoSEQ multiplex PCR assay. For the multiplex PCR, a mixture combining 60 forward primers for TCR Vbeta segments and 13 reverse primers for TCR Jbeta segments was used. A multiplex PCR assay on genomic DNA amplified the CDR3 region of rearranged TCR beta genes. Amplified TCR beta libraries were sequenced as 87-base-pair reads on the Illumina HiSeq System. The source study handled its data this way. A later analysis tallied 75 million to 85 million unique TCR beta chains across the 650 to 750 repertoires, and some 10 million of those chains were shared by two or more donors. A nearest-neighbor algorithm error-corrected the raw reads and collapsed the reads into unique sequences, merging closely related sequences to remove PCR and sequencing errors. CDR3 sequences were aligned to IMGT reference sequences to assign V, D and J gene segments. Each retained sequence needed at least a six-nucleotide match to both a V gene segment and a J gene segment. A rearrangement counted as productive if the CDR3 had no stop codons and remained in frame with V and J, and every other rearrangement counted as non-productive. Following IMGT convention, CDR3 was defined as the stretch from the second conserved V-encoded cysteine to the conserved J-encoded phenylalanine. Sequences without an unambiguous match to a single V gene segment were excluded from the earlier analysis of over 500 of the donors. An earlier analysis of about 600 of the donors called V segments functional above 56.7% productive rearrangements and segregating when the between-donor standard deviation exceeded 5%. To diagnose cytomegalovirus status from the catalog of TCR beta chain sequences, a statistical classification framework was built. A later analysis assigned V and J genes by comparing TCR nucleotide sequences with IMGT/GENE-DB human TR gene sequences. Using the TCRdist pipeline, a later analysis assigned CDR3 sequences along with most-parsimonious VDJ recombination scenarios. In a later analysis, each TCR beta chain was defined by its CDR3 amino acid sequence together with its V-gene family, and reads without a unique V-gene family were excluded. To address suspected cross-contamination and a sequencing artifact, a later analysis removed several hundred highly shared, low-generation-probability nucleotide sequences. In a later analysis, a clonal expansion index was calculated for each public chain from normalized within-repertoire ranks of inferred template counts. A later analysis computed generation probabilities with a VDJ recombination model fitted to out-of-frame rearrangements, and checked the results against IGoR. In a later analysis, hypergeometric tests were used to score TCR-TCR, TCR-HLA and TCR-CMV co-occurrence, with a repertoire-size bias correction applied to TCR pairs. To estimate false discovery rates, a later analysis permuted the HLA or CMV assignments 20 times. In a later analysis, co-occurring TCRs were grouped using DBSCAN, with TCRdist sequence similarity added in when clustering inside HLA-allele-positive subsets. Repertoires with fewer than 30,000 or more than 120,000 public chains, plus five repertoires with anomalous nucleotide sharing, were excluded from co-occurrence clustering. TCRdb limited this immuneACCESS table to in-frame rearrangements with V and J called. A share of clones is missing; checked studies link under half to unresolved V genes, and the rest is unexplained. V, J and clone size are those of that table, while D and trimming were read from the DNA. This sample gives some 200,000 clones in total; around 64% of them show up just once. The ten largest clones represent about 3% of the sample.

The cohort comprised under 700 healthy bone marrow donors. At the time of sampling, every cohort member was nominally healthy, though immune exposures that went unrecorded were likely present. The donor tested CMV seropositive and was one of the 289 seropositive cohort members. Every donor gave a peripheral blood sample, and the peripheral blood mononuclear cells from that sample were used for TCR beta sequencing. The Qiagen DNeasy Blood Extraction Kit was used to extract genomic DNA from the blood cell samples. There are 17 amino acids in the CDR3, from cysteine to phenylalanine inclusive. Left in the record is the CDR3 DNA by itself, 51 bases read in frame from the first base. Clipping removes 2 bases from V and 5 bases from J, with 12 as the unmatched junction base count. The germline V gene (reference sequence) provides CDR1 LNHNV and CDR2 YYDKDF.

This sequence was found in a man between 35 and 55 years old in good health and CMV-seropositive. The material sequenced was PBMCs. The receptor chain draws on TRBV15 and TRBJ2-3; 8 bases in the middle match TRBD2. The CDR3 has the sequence CATSRSTGGAGLDTQYF. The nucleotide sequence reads TGTGCCACCAGCAGATCCACGGGAGGGGCAGGGTTAGATACGCAGTATTTT.